This T cell receptor (beta chain) originates from a study of blood T cell repertoires in COVID-19. The germline V gene has CDR1 SEHNR and CDR2 FQNEAQ (reference sequence). The CDR3 spans 17 residues. The V and J ends lost 2 bases and 6 bases respectively, with 19 bases between them. The repertoire was sequenced with immunoSEQ multiplex PCR; TCRdb's copy has only in-frame clones and lacks some. Of 200,000 to 250,000 clones detected, about 88% appear once; the ten largest clones hold 2.7%. The material sequenced was peripheral blood. The TCR sequence derives from a woman aged 60 to 75 with acute or convalescent COVID-19. The chain joins TRBV7-9 to TRBJ1-4; tentatively, D is TRBD1 (5 bases). This CDR3 reads CASSLLGGGSGDEKLFF. CDR3 DNA sequence: TGTGCCAGCAGCTTACTCGGCGGGGGGTCAGGTGATGAAAAACTGTTTTTT.